This passage covers 29 T cell receptor beta chains from one sample sequenced in a study of CD8 T cells in Susac syndrome. After extraction with the RNeasy kit, about 0.45 to 1 ug of the RNA was reverse transcribed using random hexamers. TCRdb used MiXCR to reprocess the immunoSEQ multiplex PCR reads, holding one entry per CDR3 protein. Of 67,000 or so distinct CDR3 sequences detected, 93% appear once; the ten largest clones hold around 0.15%. The sample consisted of CD4+ T cells from PBMCs. Receptors originate from a human donor with Susac syndrome.

This chain uses TRBV20-1 with TRBJ2-7, with D perhaps matching TRBD2 (6 bases). Germline V gives CDR1 DFQATT, CDR2 SNEGSKA (reference sequence). The V gene lost 7 bases and the J gene lost 1 base, with 17 bases spanning the gap. This CDR3 spans 14 amino acids. In DNA form, the CDR3 reads TGCAGTGGAGGCGATGGAGGGGCATCCTACGAGCAGTACTTC. The encoded protein is CSGGDGGASYEQYF.

The gene calls are TRBV4-1 and TRBJ1-3; 8 positions agree with TRBD1. The CDR3 consists of 15 residues. Per germline, CDR1 MGHRA and CDR2 YSYEKL. The J segment lost 6 bases and the V segment lost 2 bases, leaving 6 bases of the junction unmatched. CDR3 coding DNA: TGCGCCAGCAGCCAAAGGGCGGGACAGGTAAACACCATATATTTT. Protein sequence: CASSQRAGQVNTIYF.

The rearrangement uses TRBV24-1 and TRBJ2-1; 8 bases map to TRBD1. CDR1 is KGHDR and CDR2 is SFDVKD in the germline V gene. The CDR3 extends over 16 amino acids. The ends lost 5 bases at V and 2 bases at J; junction bases unmatched: 7. DNA for the CDR3: TGTGCCACCAGTGCTCAGGGGGCGATCACCTACAATGAGCAGTTCTTC. It is translated as CATSAQGAITYNEQFF.

V and J are TRBV24-1 and TRBJ2-5; D possibly matches TRBD1 or TRBD2 (6 bases each). V dropped 6 bases and J dropped 1 base, with 14 bases sitting between them. Germline lookup yields CDR1 KGHDR and CDR2 SFDVKD. CDR3 size: 15 residues. CDR3 sequence: CATSIPQGGQETQYF. For the CDR3, the DNA is TGTGCCACCAGTATCCCACAGGGAGGCCAAGAGACCCAGTACTTC.

The chain joins TRBV6-2 or TRBV6-3 to TRBJ1-2; D possibly corresponds to TRBD1 (5 bases). The CDR3 contains 14 residues. Germline values: CDR1 MNHEY, CDR2 SVGEGT. Trimming removed 7 bases from V and 5 bases from J, with 17 bases in between. The CDR3 loop reads CASKRSDRLYGYTF. The CDR3 region has the DNA TGTGCCAGCAAACGGAGCGACAGATTATATGGCTACACCTTC.

This clonotype was observed a handful of times. V gene TRBV12-3 or TRBV12-4 combines with J gene TRBJ2-7; D remains unclear. This CDR3 has 13 amino acids. V was trimmed by 3 bases and J by 0 bases, leaving 6 bases between them. This chain's CDR3 is CASSFSSSYEQYF. As DNA, the CDR3 is TGTGCCAGCAGTTTTTCTAGCTCCTACGAGCAGTACTTC.

V is TRBV14 and J is TRBJ2-7; 9 bases fit TRBD1. V was pared by 0 bases and J by 6 bases, with 12 bases of the junction left unmatched. The length of the CDR3 is 17 residues. CDR1 is SGHDN, CDR2 FVKESK, per germline. CDR3 nucleotide sequence: TGTGCCAGCAGCCAAGAAATAGGGACAGGGAGTCGGGGCGAGCAGTACTTC. Amino acid sequence: CASSQEIGTGSRGEQYF.

The CDR3 coding sequence is TGCAGCGGTGCTAGAGGAAGGGGTACTGAAGCTTTCTTT. Its translation: CSGARGRGTEAFF. This chain connects TRBV29-1 to TRBJ1-1; D possibly corresponds to TRBD1 (5 bases). Germline V gene lookup returns CDR1 SQVTM and CDR2 ANQGSEA. The V gene lost 7 bases and the J gene lost 5 bases, with 17 bases spanning the gap. CDR3 length: 13 amino acids.

Written as DNA, the CDR3 is TGTGCCAGCAGTTCGGGGGGGCCGAGCTCCTACGAGCAGTACTTC. Encoded protein: CASSSGGPSSYEQYF. The V gene is TRBV6-5, the J gene TRBJ2-7; 8 bases are shared with TRBD2. V shed 4 bases, J shed 0 bases, and the junction held 5 bases outside the gene matches. The CDR3 extends over 15 amino acids. Germline CDR1 is MNHEY and CDR2 is SVGAGI.

V and J are TRBV5-6 and TRBJ1-5; the match to TRBD1 covers 9 bases. This CDR3 contains 15 residues. Losses at the gene ends were 4 bases for V and 5 bases for J; bases not matched to a gene: 7. Germline V gives CDR1 SGHDT, CDR2 YYEEEE. The CDR3 DNA reads as TGTGCCAGCAGCCGCCGGGACAGGGTCCATCAGCCCCAGCATTTT. Translated: CASSRRDRVHQPQHF.

The chain recombines TRBV7-9 with TRBJ2-5; TRBD1 matches 8 bases. V lost 2 bases to trimming and J lost 6 bases; unmatched junction nucleotides: 5. Germline CDR1 is SEHNR and CDR2 is FQNEAQ (reference sequence). The CDR3 is made up of 14 amino acids. CDR3 in amino acids: CASSLRQGQKTQYF. CDR3 sequence (DNA): TGTGCCAGCAGCTTAAGACAGGGGCAGAAGACCCAGTACTTC.

The chain joins TRBV20-1 to TRBJ1-5, with TRBD1 as a possible D gene (6 bases). The CDR3 covers 12 residues. The germline V and J ends were trimmed by 5 bases and 4 bases, with 9 bases remaining between them. CDR1 is DFQATT and CDR2 is SNEGSKA in the germline V gene (reference sequence). The CDR3 here is CSAYRENQPQHF. CDR3 in DNA: TGCAGTGCTTACAGGGAGAATCAGCCCCAGCATTTT.

V is TRBV28 and J is TRBJ2-7; D possibly matches TRBD1 or TRBD2 (5 bases each). Germline CDR1 reads MDHEN; CDR2 reads SYDVKM. CDR3 length equals 13 residues. V lost 2 bases, J lost 5 bases, and 10 bases lay in between. The CDR3 sequence is CASSLVGDHEQYF. Here the CDR3 DNA reads TGTGCCAGCAGTTTAGTAGGGGACCACGAGCAGTACTTC.

To note about this clonotype: At one boundary the junction diverges from the germline segment, which might be a read error. CDR3 amino acids: CASSPSQSPHF. The CDR3 region has the DNA TGTGCCAGCAGCCCCTCACAGAGCCCCCACTTT. The chain links TRBV7-8 to TRBJ1-4; D uncertain. The CDR3 loop spans 11 amino acids. Germline CDR1 SGHVS, CDR2 FQNEAQ.

The V and J genes are TRBV20-1 and TRBJ2-7; no definite D call. V was trimmed by 3 bases and J by 2 bases, leaving 14 bases between them. Germline values: CDR1 DFQATT, CDR2 SNEGSKA (reference sequence). This CDR3 comprises 14 residues. CDR3 sequence (DNA): TGCAGTGCTAGTGCTCGTAGCAGTGCCTACGAGCAGTACTTC. Protein product: CSASARSSAYEQYF.

The chain uses TRBV2 and TRBJ2-2, with TRBD1 matching over 10 bases. J was trimmed by 3 bases and V by 1 base; bases with no gene match: 2. CDR1 and CDR2 (germline): SNHLY, FYNNEI. This CDR3 is 16 amino acids long. CDR3 nucleotide sequence: TGTGCCAGCAGTGAAGGGACAGGGGGTTACACCGGGGAGCTGTTTTTT. Its translation: CASSEGTGGYTGELFF.

The chain joins TRBV30 to TRBJ1-6; D is perhaps TRBD1 (6 bases). CDR1 is GTSNPN, CDR2 SVGIG, per germline (reference sequence). Trimming cost V 1 base and J 7 bases, with 8 bases left between them. This CDR3 has 13 amino acids. The CDR3 sequence is CAWSGDRNSPLHF. In DNA form, the CDR3 reads TGTGCCTGGAGTGGTGACAGGAATTCACCCCTCCACTTT.

V and J are TRBV20-1 and TRBJ2-3; tentatively, D is TRBD1 (6 bases). CDR1 is DFQATT, CDR2 SNEGSKA, per germline (reference sequence). The CDR3 has 13 residues. Trimming left V 5 bases short and J 4 bases short, with 13 bases between. DNA for the CDR3: TGCAGTGCTGATAAGCCAGGGGCAGATACGCAGTATTTT. Its protein product is CSADKPGADTQYF.

V usage is TRBV5-1 and J usage is TRBJ2-7; tentatively, D is TRBD1 (6 bases). The CDR3 is made up of 14 amino acids. The V end was cut by 0 bases, the J end by 2 bases, with 9 bases between. Germline loops: CDR1 SGHRS, CDR2 YFSETQ. In DNA, the CDR3 is TGCGCCAGCAGCTTGGATGCAGGGGCCTACGAGCAGTACTTC. Translated, it gives CASSLDAGAYEQYF.

The chain couples TRBV20-1 to TRBJ2-2; the match to TRBD1 covers 7 bases. CDR1 and CDR2 from the germline V gene are DFQATT and SNEGSKA (reference sequence). This CDR3 has 14 residues. Trimming removed 5 bases from V and 4 bases from J; junction bases left unmatched: 7. The CDR3 protein is CSAPGGPGTGELFF. The CDR3 region has the DNA TGCAGTGCTCCAGGGGGTCCGGGCACCGGGGAGCTGTTTTTT.

This sequence joins TRBV7-2 and TRBJ1-1; 11 nucleotides agree with TRBD1. Looked up from germline, CDR1 is SGHTA and CDR2 is FQGNSA. This CDR3 spans 16 amino acids. The ends lost 5 bases at V and 3 bases at J; junction bases unmatched: 8. The DNA for the CDR3 is TGTGCCAGCAGCCCTGGACAGGGGGCTGGTGACACTGAAGCTTTCTTT. Encoded protein: CASSPGQGAGDTEAFF.

The V call is TRBV10-3, the J call TRBJ1-5; 8 bases are a match to TRBD1. The CDR3 length is 17 residues. J was trimmed by 4 bases and V by 6 bases; bases with no gene match: 14. Per germline, CDR1 ENHRY and CDR2 SYGVKD. CDR3 sequence reads: CAISPATGEPGNQPQHF. In DNA, the CDR3 is TGTGCCATCAGCCCGGCGACAGGGGAACCGGGGAATCAGCCCCAGCATTTT.

V and J are TRBV7-2 and TRBJ2-3; D gene uncertain. The CDR3 length is 12 residues. The ends were cut back, 5 bases at V and 3 bases at J, with 6 bases in the middle. Germline CDR1 reads SGHTA; CDR2 reads FQGNSA. The DNA of the CDR3 is TGTGCCAGCAGCACCAGAACAGATACGCAGTATTTT. It translates to CASSTRTDTQYF.

The chain uses TRBV18 and TRBJ2-7; D unclear. The CDR3 runs to 13 residues. Per the germline V gene, CDR1 is KGHSH and CDR2 is LQKENI. Between the trimmed V and J ends, which lost 3 bases and 3 bases, there was a span of 9 bases. As DNA, the CDR3 is TGTGCCAGCTCACCCACACCGTTCTACGAGCAGTACTTC. As protein: CASSPTPFYEQYF.

The rearrangement links TRBV6-2 or TRBV6-3 to TRBJ2-2, with TRBD2 as a possible D gene (6 bases). Trimming pared 2 bases from V and 4 bases from J, leaving 11 bases between. This CDR3 is 15 amino acids long. Germline-derived CDR1 and CDR2 are MNHEY and SVGEGT. The CDR3 region has the DNA TGTGCCAGCAGTTACGTGCGGGGCGGCACCGGGGAGCTGTTTTTT. This encodes CASSYVRGGTGELFF.

This chain uses TRBV18 with TRBJ1-2; 12 bases map to TRBD1. This CDR3 is 15 amino acids long. The germline V gene encodes CDR1 KGHSH and CDR2 LQKENI. V shed 3 bases, J shed 4 bases, and the junction held 3 bases outside the gene matches. CDR3 coding DNA: TGTGCCAGCTCACCGCCGGGACAGGGGGCCTATGGCTACACCTTC. This sequence encodes CASSPPGQGAYGYTF.

The chain employs TRBV3-1 and TRBJ2-3, with a tentative D call TRBD1 (5 bases). With 4 bases removed from V and 4 bases from J, the gap between germline ends came to 24 bases. The CDR3 is 18 residues long. Per germline, CDR1 LGHDT and CDR2 YNNKEL (reference sequence). The CDR3 DNA reads as TGTGCCAGCAGCCGATGGTCGACCGCTAGGGGCTCTTCAGATACGCAGTATTTT. Protein: CASSRWSTARGSSDTQYF.

The chain is built from TRBV7-9 and TRBJ1-1; D remains unclear. Germline V CDR1 and CDR2: SEHNR, FQNEAQ (reference sequence). This CDR3 region has 16 residues. The V and J ends lost 5 bases and 3 bases respectively, with 19 bases between them. CDR3 nucleotide sequence: TGTGCCAGCAGCCACCCCTTCGGGGAGGAGGACACTGAAGCTTTCTTT. It translates to CASSHPFGEEDTEAFF.

V is TRBV28 and J is TRBJ2-1; D remains ambiguous. Germline V CDR1 and CDR2: MDHEN, SYDVKM. V dropped 7 bases and J dropped 5 bases, with 12 bases sitting between them. The CDR3 has 13 amino acids. The CDR3 coding sequence is TGTGCCAGCACCCGGCCAGGACACAATGAGCAGTTCTTC. Translation: CASTRPGHNEQFF.